The next 20 T cell receptor beta chains were all read from a single sample in a study of blood T cell repertoires in COVID-19. Only in-frame clones appear in the TCRdb table, and some are missing; sequencing was by immunoSEQ multiplex PCR. This sample yields about 280,000 clones, of which about four fifths are seen a single time; roughly 4.7% belongs to the top ten. The specimen sequenced was PBMCs or T cells enriched from blood (not recorded which). The receptors come from a man in his forties who had been exposed to COVID-19.

The rearrangement uses TRBV6-4 and TRBJ1-1, with 7 positions matching TRBD1. The trim removed 5 bases at V and 4 bases at J, leaving 4 bases unmatched. CDR1 is MRHNA and CDR2 is SNTAGT in the germline V gene. The CDR3 loop spans 13 amino acids. CDR3 DNA sequence: TGTGCCAGCAGTAGACAGGGAAGCACTGAAGCTTTCTTT. As protein: CASSRQGSTEAFF.

The chain uses TRBV5-4 and TRBJ2-3; D is perhaps TRBD2 (5 bases). The ends were cut back, 2 bases at V and 5 bases at J, with 9 bases in the middle. Germline V gives CDR1 SGHNT, CDR2 YYREEE (reference sequence). The CDR3 loop spans 13 amino acids. The CDR3 DNA is TGTGCCAGCAGCTTCCTCGGGGAAGATACGCAGTATTTT. Protein product: CASSFLGEDTQYF.

V is TRBV7-9 and J is TRBJ2-3; no reliable D call. Germline lookup yields CDR1 SEHNR and CDR2 FQNEAQ (reference sequence). The CDR3 sequence is 14 residues long. V lost 0 bases, J lost 6 bases, and 10 bases lay in between. The CDR3 DNA reads TGTGCCAGCAGCTTAGCAGGCGGTGGGGATACGCAGTATTTT. Its translation: CASSLAGGGDTQYF.

V is TRBV19 and J is TRBJ2-3, with a possible D match to TRBD1 (6 bases). The V and J ends lost 5 bases and 2 bases respectively, with 14 bases between them. The CDR3 has 15 amino acids. Germline-derived CDR1 and CDR2 are LNHDA and SQIVND (reference sequence). The CDR3 here is CASSWTGQLTDTQYF. CDR3 nucleotides: TGTGCCAGTAGTTGGACGGGACAACTCACAGATACGCAGTATTTT.

The chain joins TRBV6-1 to TRBJ1-2; TRBD1 matches 8 bases. Germline CDR1 reads MNHNS; CDR2 reads SASEGT. Germline trimming cut 3 bases from V and 3 bases from J; bases unmatched to any gene: 6. The CDR3 loop spans 15 amino acids. DNA for the CDR3: TGTGCCAGCAGTGATGAGGGACAGGACGACTATGGCTACACCTTC. Translating gives CASSDEGQDDYGYTF.

This chain joins TRBV18 and TRBJ2-3, with a tentative D call TRBD1 (5 bases). The germline V gene has CDR1 KGHSH and CDR2 LQKENI. Deletions cut 5 bases from V and 5 bases from J, with 11 bases between. The CDR3 extends over 13 amino acids. CDR3 DNA sequence: TGTGCCAGCTCAAGTGGGGCGATAGATACGCAGTATTTT. Protein: CASSSGAIDTQYF.

The chain has TRBV28 and TRBJ2-2; D is unclear. Germline values: CDR1 MDHEN, CDR2 SYDVKM. V dropped 6 bases and J dropped 0 bases, with 5 bases sitting between them. The CDR3 has 13 residues. The DNA for the CDR3 is TGTGCCAGCAGGGCTGCGAACACCGGGGAGCTGTTTTTT. Translation gives CASRAANTGELFF.

This clone appeared once. V usage is TRBV19 and J usage is TRBJ1-5, with D unclear. CDR1 and CDR2 from the germline V gene are LNHDA and SQIVND (reference sequence). The CDR3 has 16 amino acids. Trimming shortened V by 5 bases and J by 0 bases, and 14 bases separated the two germline ends. The CDR3 sequence: CASSSRRGPSNQPQHF. CDR3 coding DNA: TGTGCCAGTAGTTCCAGGCGGGGTCCTAGCAATCAGCCCCAGCATTTT.

Points on this clone: The junction does not match germline at one end; this may be a read error. J is TRBJ2-1 and V is TRBV10-3; no firm D call. This CDR3 has 9 amino acids. CDR1 is ENHRY and CDR2 is SYGVKD in the germline V gene. In DNA, the CDR3 is TGTGCCATCAGTGAGGCGCATCTCTTC. It is translated as CAISEAHLF.

The rearrangement joins TRBV6-5 to TRBJ2-7; perhaps TRBD2 as D (5 bases). The germline V gene has CDR1 MNHEY and CDR2 SVGAGI. Trimming removed 6 bases at V and 2 bases at J, with 11 bases between. This CDR3 comprises 13 residues. CDR3 residues: CASSLTTTYEQYF. The CDR3 DNA reads as TGTGCCAGCAGCTTGACTACTACCTACGAGCAGTACTTC.

This clone has a single count. The chain joins TRBV7-9 to TRBJ2-1; TRBD2 matches 7 bases. J lost 8 bases, V lost 5 bases, and 12 bases had no gene match. The CDR3 extends over 15 amino acids. Germline lookup yields CDR1 SEHNR and CDR2 FQNEAQ (reference sequence). Here the CDR3 DNA reads TGTGCCAGCAGCACCGAGGGAGGGCCTTTCGATGAGCAGTTCTTC. As protein: CASSTEGGPFDEQFF.

The chain combines TRBV18 with TRBJ1-1; no clear D. V was cut by 3 bases and J by 0 bases, with 23 bases left in between. CDR3 length: 19 amino acids. Germline CDR1 KGHSH, CDR2 LQKENI. CDR3 in DNA: TGTGCCAGCTCACCTTTTAAGTTAATATGGGAGCTAGTGAACACTGAAGCTTTCTTT. Amino acid sequence: CASSPFKLIWELVNTEAFF.

This rearrangement joins TRBV7-9 to TRBJ1-2; a possible D gene is TRBD1 (6 bases). Trimming removed 5 bases at V and 8 bases at J, with 15 bases between. CDR1 SEHNR and CDR2 FQNEAQ come from the germline V gene (reference sequence). The CDR3 sequence is 13 residues long. CDR3 nucleotide sequence: TGTGCCAGCAGCCCAGAGGCGGGGGCCGGCTACACCTTC. Its protein product is CASSPEAGAGYTF.

The J gene is TRBJ1-2, the V gene TRBV3-1 (or the pseudogene TRBV3-2), with D possibly being TRBD1 (6 bases). This CDR3 has 16 residues. The germline gives CDR1 LGHDT, CDR2 YNNKEL (reference sequence). V was shortened by 3 bases and J by 5 bases, with 19 bases between the two germline ends. The CDR3 spells CASSQDRNLYRYGYTF. CDR3 nucleotides: TGTGCCAGCAGCCAGGACAGAAATCTATATAGGTATGGCTACACCTTC.

The chain couples TRBV7-6 to TRBJ2-5; 9 nucleotides line up with TRBD2. This CDR3 spans 15 amino acids. CDR1 is SGHVS and CDR2 is FNYEAQ in the germline V gene. V shed 5 bases, J shed 5 bases, and the junction held 9 bases outside the gene matches. The chain's CDR3 is CASSTIAGEGETQYF. DNA of the CDR3: TGTGCCAGCAGCACAATAGCGGGAGAGGGGGAGACCCAGTACTTC.

The chain is built from TRBV5-1 and TRBJ2-1; 7 nucleotides align to TRBD1. This CDR3 is built from 15 residues. Germline CDR1 SGHRS, CDR2 YFSETQ. V lost 2 bases and J lost 6; bases outside the gene matches: 8. In DNA form, the CDR3 reads TGCGCCAGCAGCTTAGGGGGCTCAATGTCCAATGAGCAGTTCTTC. Amino acids: CASSLGGSMSNEQFF.

The V call is TRBV2, the J call TRBJ2-7; 7 positions agree with TRBD1. There are 13 residues in the CDR3. Germline V CDR1 and CDR2: SNHLY, FYNNEI. J gave up 3 bases and V 6 bases, and 5 bases lay outside the gene matches. The CDR3 region has the DNA TGTGCCAGCAGCGCCGGGGACAGCTACGAGCAGTACTTC. This gives the protein CASSAGDSYEQYF. The full variable domain, its missing parts supplied by reference TRBV2 and TRBJ2-7, is EPEVTQTPSHQVTQMGQEVILRCVPISNHLYFYWYRQILGQKVEFLVSFYNNEISEKSEIFDDQFSVERPDGSNFTLKIRSTKLEDSAMYFCASSAGDSYEQYFGPGTRLTVT.

About this clone: At one end the junction does not follow the germline gene, possibly because of a read error. Here the CDR3 reads CASSTPLRPSELFF. The CDR3 coding sequence is TGTGCCAGCTCAACACCGTTGCGTCCCTCTGAACTGTTTTTT. This chain joins TRBV18 and TRBJ1-4; no firm D call. The CDR3 has 14 residues. CDR1 is KGHSH, CDR2 LQKENI, per germline. Variable domain in full (rest from reference TRBV18 and TRBJ1-4): NAGVMQNPRHLVRRRGQEARLRCSPMKGHSHVYWYRQLPEEGLKFMVYLQKENIIDESGMPKERFSAEFPKEGPSILRIQQVVRGDSAAYFCASSTPLRPSELFFGSGTQLSVL.

The V gene is TRBV5-1, the J gene TRBJ1-2, with 8 bases fitting TRBD1. This CDR3 contains 14 residues. V gave up 5 bases and J gave up 4 bases; unmatched junction bases: 7. The germline V gene encodes CDR1 SGHRS and CDR2 YFSETQ. This CDR3 is CASSQGQETYGYTF. In DNA form, the CDR3 reads TGCGCCAGCAGTCAGGGACAGGAGACCTATGGCTACACCTTC.

CDR3 bases: TGTGCTAGTGCTCCCGGGACATCCCGCCGTGGCTACACCTTC. Translated, it gives CASAPGTSRRGYTF. The J gene is TRBJ1-2, the V gene TRBV12-5; the D gene is possibly TRBD1 (6 bases). The CDR3 loop spans 14 amino acids. Trimming took off 7 bases at V and 7 bases at J, with 19 bases between the two ends. Germline V gene lookup returns CDR1 LGHNT and CDR2 FRNRAP. The full variable domain, its missing parts supplied by reference TRBV12-5 and TRBJ1-2, is DARVTQTPRHKVTEMGQEVTMRCQPILGHNTVFWYRQTMMQGLELLAYFRNRAPLDDSGMPKDRFSAEMPDATLATLKIQPSEPRDSAVYFCASAPGTSRRGYTFGSGTRLTVV.